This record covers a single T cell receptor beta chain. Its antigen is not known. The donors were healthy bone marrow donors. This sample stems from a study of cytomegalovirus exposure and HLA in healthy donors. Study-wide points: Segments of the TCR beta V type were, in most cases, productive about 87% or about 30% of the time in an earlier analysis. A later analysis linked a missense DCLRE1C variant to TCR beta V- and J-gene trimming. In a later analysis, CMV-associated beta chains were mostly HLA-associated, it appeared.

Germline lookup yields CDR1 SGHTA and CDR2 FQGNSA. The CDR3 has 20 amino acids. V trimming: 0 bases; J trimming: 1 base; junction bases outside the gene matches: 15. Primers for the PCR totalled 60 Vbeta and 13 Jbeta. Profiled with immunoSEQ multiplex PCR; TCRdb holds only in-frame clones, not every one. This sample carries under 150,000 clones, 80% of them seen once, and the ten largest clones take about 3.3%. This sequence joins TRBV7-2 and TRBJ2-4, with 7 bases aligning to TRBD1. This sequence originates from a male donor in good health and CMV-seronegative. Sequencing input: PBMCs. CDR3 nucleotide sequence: TGTGCCAGCAGCTTAGCTAGGGGGCGATTTTGGGATAGGGCCAAAAACATTCAGTACTTC. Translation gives CASSLARGRFWDRAKNIQYF.